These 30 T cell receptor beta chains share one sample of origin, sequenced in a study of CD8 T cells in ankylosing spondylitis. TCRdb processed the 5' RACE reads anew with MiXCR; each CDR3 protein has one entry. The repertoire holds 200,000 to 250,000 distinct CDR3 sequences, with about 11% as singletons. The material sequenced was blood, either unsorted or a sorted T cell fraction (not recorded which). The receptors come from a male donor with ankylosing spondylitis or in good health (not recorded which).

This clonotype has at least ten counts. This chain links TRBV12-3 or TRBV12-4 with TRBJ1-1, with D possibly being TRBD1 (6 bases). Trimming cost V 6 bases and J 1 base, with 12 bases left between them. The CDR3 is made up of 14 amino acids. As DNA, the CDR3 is TGTGCCAGCAGGACGGGACAAACGAACACTGAAGCTTTCTTT. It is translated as CASRTGQTNTEAFF.

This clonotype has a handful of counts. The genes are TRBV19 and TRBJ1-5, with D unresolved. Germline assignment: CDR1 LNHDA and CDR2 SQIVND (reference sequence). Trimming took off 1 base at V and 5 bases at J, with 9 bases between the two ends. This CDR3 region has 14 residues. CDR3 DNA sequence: TGTGCCAGTAGTATAGTCAGCTCTGATCAGCCCCAGCATTTT. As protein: CASSIVSSDQPQHF.

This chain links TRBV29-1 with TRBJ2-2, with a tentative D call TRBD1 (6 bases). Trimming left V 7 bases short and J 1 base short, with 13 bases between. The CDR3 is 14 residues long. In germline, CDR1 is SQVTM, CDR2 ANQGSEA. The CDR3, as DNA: TGCAGCGGAGGGGGAGTAGGGAACACCGGGGAGCTGTTTTTT. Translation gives CSGGGVGNTGELFF.

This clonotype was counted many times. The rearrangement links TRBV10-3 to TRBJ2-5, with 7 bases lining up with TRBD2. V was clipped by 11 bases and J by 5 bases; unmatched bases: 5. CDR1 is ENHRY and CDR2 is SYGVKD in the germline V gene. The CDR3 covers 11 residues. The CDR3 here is CAAGEGETQYF. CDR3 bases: TGTGCCGCCGGGGAGGGCGAGACCCAGTACTTC.

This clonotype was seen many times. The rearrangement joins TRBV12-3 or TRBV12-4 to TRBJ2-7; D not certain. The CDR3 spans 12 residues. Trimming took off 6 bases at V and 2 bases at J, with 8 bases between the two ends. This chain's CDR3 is CASSDLPYEQYF. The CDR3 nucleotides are TGTGCCAGCAGCGATCTACCCTACGAGCAGTACTTC.

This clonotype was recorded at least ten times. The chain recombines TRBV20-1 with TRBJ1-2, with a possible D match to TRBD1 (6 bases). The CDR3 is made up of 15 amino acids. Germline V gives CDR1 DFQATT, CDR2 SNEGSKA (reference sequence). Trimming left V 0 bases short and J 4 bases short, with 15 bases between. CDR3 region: CSARDYRQVGYGYTF. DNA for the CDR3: TGCAGTGCTAGAGATTATCGACAGGTGGGCTATGGCTACACCTTC.

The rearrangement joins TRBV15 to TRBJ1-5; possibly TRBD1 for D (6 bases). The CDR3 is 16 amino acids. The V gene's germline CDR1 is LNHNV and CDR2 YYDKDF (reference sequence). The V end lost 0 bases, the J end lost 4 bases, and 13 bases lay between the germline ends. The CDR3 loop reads CATSRDLGTRNQPQHF. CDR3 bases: TGTGCCACCAGCAGAGATCTGGGGACAAGAAATCAGCCCCAGCATTTT.

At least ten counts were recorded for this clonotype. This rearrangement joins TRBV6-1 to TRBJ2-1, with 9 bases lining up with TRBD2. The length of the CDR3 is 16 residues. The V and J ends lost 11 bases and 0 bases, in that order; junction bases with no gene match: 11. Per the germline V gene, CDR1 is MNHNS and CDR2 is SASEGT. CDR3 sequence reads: CARPTSGPSSYNEQFF. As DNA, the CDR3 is TGTGCCCGACCGACTAGCGGTCCTAGCTCCTACAATGAGCAGTTCTTC.

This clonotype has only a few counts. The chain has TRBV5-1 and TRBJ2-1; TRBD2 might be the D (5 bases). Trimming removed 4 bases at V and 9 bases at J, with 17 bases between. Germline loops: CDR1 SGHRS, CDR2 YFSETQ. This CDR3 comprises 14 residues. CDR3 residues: CASSTSGLVSEQFF. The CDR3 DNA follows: TGCGCCAGCAGCACGAGCGGTCTCGTAAGTGAGCAGTTCTTC.

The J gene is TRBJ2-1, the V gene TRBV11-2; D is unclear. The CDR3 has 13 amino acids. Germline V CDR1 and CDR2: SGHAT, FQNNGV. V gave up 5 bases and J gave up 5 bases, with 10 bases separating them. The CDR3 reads CASSPQANNEQFF. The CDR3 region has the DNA TGTGCCAGCAGCCCTCAGGCTAACAATGAGCAGTTCTTC.

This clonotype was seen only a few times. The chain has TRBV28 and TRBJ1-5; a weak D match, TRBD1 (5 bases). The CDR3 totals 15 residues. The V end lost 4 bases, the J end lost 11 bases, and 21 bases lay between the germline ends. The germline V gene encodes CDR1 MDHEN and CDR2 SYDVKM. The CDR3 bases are TGTGCCAGCAGTTCGAAACTCGACAGATTAGAGGCCCAGCATTTT. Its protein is CASSSKLDRLEAQHF.

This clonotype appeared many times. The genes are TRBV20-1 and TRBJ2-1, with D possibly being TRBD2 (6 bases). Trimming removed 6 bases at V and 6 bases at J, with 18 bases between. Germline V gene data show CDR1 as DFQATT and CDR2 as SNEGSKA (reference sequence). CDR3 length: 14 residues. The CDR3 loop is CSAETGDLFNEQFF. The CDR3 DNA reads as TGCAGTGCGGAGACGGGGGACTTGTTCAATGAGCAGTTCTTC.

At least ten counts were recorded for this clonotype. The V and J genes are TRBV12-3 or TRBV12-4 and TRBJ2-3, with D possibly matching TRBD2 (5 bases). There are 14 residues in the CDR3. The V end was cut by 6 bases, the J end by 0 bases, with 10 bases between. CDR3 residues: CASRKAGSTDTQYF. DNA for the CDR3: TGTGCCAGCAGAAAGGCGGGTAGCACAGATACGCAGTATTTT.

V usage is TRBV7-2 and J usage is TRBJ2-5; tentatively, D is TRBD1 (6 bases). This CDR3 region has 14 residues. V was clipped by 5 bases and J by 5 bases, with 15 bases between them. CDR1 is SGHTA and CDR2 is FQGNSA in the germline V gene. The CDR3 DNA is TGTGCCAGCAGCCAGGGGCGGGCCACCGAGACCCAGTACTTC. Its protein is CASSQGRATETQYF.

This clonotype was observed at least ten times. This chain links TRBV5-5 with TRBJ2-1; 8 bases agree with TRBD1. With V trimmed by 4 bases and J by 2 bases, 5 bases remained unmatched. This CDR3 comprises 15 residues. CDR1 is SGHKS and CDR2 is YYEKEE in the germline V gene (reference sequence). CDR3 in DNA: TGTGCCAGCAGCCCCGGGACAGGCACCTACAATGAGCAGTTCTTC. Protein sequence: CASSPGTGTYNEQFF.

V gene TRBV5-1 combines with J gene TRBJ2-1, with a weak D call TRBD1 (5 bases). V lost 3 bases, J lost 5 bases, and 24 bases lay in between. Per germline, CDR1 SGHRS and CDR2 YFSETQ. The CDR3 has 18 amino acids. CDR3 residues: CASSSAGIVRTYDNEQFF. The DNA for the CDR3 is TGCGCCAGCAGCTCGGCCGGTATTGTACGGACATATGACAATGAGCAGTTCTTC.

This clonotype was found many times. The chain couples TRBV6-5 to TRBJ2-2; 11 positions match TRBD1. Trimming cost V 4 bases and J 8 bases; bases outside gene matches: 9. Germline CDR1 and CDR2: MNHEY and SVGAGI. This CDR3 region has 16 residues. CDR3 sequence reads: CASSFRQDRGLGELFF. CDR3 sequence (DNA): TGTGCCAGCAGTTTCAGACAGGACAGGGGGCTGGGGGAGCTGTTTTTT.

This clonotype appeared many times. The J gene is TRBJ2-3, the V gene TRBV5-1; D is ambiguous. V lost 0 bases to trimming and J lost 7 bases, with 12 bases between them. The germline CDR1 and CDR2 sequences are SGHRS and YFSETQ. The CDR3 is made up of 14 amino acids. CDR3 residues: CASSLAHSQNTQYF. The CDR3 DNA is TGCGCCAGCAGCTTGGCCCACAGCCAGAATACGCAGTATTTT.

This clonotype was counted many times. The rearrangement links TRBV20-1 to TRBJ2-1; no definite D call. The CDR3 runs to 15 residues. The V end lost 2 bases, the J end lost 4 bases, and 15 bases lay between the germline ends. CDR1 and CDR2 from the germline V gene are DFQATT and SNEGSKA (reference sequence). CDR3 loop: CSARWKGREYNEQFF. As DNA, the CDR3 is TGCAGTGCTAGATGGAAGGGCCGAGAGTACAATGAGCAGTTCTTC.

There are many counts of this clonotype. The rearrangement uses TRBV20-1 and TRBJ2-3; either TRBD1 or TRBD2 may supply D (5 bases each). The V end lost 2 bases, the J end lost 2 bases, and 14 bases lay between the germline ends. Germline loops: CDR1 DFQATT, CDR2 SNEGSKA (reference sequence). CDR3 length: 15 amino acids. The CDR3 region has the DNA TGCAGTGCTAGAAGCGGACAATTACTCACAGATACGCAGTATTTT. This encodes CSARSGQLLTDTQYF.

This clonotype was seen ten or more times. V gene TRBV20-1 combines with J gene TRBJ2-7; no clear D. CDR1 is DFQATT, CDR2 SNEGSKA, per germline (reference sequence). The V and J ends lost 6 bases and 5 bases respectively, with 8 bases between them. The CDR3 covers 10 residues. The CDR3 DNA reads TGCAGTGCCATCTCGGACGAGCAGTACTTC. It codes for CSAISDEQYF.

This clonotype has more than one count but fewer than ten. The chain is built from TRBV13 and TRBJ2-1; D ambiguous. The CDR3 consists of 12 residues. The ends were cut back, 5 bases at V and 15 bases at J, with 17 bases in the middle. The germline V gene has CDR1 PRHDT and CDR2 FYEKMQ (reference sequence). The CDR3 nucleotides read TGTGCCAGCAGCCTGCTAGTTAAAGGGCCGTTCTTC. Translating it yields CASSLLVKGPFF.

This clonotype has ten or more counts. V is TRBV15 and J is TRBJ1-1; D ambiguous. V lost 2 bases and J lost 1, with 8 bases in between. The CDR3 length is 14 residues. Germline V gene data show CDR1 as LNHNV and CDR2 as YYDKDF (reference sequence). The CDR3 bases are TGTGCCACCAGCAGAACCCCCCCGAACACTGAAGCTTTCTTT. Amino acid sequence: CATSRTPPNTEAFF.

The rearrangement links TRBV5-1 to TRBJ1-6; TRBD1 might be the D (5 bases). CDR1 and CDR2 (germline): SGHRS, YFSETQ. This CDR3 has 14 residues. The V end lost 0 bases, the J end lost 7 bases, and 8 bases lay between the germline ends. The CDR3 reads CASSLGDRNSPLHF. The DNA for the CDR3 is TGCGCCAGCAGCTTGGGGGACCGGAATTCACCCCTCCACTTT.

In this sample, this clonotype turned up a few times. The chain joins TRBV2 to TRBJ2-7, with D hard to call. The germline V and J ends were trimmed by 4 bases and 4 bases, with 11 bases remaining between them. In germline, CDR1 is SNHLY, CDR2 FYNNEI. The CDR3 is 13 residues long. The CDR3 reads CASSGEQYYEQYF. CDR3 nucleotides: TGTGCCAGCAGTGGTGAACAGTATTACGAGCAGTACTTC.

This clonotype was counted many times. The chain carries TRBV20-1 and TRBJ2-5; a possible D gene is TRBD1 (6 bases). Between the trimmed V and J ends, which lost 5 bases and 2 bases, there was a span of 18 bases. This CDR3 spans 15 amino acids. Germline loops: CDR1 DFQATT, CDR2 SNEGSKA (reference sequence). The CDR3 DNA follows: TGCAGTGCTCCTGTTATGGGGGCATGGCAAGAGACCCAGTACTTC. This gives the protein CSAPVMGAWQETQYF.

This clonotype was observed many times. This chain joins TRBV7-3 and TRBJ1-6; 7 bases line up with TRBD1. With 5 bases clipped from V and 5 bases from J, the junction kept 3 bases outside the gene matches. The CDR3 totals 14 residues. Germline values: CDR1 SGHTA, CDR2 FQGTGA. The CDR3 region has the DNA TGTGCCAGCAGCCAGGGGGGGAATAATTCACCCCTCCACTTT. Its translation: CASSQGGNNSPLHF.

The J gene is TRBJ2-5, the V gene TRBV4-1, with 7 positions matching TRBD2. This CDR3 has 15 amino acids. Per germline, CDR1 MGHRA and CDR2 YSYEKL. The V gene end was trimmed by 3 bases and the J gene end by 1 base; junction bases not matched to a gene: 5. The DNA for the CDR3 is TGCGCCAGCAGCCAGAACGGGGGGAGCCAAGAGACCCAGTACTTC. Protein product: CASSQNGGSQETQYF.

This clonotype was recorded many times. CDR3 in DNA: TGCGCCAGCAGCTGGGGGGCAGGCCCGGGACGCTATGGCTACACCTTC. Protein sequence: CASSWGAGPGRYGYTF. The chain couples TRBV5-1 to TRBJ1-2; the D gene is possibly TRBD1 (6 bases). This CDR3 is built from 16 residues. Germline CDR1 and CDR2: SGHRS and YFSETQ. Trimming took off 3 bases at V and 4 bases at J, with 19 bases between the two ends.

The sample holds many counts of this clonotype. The DNA of the CDR3 is TGTGCCAGCTCACAAACATGGGCGAACACAGATACGCAGTATTTT. This translates into CASSQTWANTDTQYF. The V gene is TRBV6-1, the J gene TRBJ2-3; D unclear. The germline V and J ends were trimmed by 8 bases and 2 bases, with 17 bases remaining between them. CDR3 length: 15 residues. Germline-derived CDR1 and CDR2 are MNHNS and SASEGT.